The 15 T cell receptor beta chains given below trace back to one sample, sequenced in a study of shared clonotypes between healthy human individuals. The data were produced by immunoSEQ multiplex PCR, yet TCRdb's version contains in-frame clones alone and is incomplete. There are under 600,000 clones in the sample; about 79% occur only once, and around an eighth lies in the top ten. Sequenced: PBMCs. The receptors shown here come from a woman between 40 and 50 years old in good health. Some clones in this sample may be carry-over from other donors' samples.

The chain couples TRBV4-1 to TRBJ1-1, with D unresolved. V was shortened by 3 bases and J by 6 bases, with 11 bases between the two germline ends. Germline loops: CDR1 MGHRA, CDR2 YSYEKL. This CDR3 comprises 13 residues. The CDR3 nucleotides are TGCGCCAGCAGCCACCCCCTCGGGTCTGAAGCTTTCTTT. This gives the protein CASSHPLGSEAFF.

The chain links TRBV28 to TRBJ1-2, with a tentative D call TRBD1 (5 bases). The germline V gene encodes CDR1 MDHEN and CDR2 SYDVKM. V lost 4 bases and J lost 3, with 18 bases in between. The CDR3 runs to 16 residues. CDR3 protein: CASSSANGAQDYGYTF. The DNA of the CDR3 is TGTGCCAGCAGTTCTGCGAACGGGGCTCAGGACTATGGCTACACCTTC.

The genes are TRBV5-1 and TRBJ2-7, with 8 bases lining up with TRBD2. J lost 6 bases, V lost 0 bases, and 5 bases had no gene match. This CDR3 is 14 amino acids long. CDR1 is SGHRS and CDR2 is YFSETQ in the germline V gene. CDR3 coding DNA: TGCGCCAGCAGCTTGGAAGGGACTAGTAGCGAGCAGTACTTC. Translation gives CASSLEGTSSEQYF.

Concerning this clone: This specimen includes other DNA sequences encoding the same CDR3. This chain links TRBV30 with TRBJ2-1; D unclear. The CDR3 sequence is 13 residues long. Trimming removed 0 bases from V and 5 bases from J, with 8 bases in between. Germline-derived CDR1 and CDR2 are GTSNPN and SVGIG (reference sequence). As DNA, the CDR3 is TGTGCCTGGAGTGTAGGTCTAGACAATGAGCAGTTCTTC. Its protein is CAWSVGLDNEQFF.

The CDR3 spells CASSWGPPYEQYF. In DNA, the CDR3 is TGTGCCAGCAGCTGGGGACCTCCCTACGAGCAGTACTTC. This chain joins TRBV5-6 and TRBJ2-7; D possibly uses TRBD1 or TRBD2 (5 bases each). CDR1 and CDR2 (germline): SGHDT, YYEEEE. The CDR3 has 13 amino acids. V lost 3 bases and J 2 bases, leaving 9 bases between the germline ends. Together with reference TRBV5-6 and TRBJ2-7, the CDR3 gives the full variable domain: DAGVTQSPTHLIKTRGQQVTLRCSPKSGHDTVSWYQQALGQGPQFIFQYYEEEERQRGNFPDRFSGHQFPNYSSELNVNALLLGDSALYLCASSWGPPYEQYFGPGTRLTVT.

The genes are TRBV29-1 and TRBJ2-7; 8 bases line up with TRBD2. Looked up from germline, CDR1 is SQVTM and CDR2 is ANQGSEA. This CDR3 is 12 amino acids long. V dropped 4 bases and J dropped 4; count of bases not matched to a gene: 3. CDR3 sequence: CSVAREGYEQYF. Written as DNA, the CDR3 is TGCAGCGTTGCCCGGGAGGGGTACGAGCAGTACTTC.

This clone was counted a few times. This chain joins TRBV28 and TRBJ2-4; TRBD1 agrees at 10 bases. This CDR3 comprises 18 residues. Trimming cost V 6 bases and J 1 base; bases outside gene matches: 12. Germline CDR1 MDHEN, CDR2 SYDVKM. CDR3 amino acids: CASSPGPRQGAAKNIQYF. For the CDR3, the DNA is TGTGCCAGCAGCCCGGGGCCCCGACAGGGGGCGGCCAAAAACATTCAGTACTTC.

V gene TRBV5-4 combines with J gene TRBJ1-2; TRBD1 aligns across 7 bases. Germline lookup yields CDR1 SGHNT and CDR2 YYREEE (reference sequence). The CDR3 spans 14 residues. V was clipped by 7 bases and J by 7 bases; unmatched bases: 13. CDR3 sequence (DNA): TGTGCCAGCGGCCCTAGACAGGGTATACGTGGCTACACCTTC. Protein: CASGPRQGIRGYTF.

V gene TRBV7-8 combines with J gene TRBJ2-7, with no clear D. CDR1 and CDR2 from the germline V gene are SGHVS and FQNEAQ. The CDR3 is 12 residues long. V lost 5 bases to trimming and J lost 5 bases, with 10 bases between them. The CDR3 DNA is TGTGCCAGCAGCCCCCAAATGAACGAGCAGTACTTC. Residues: CASSPQMNEQYF.

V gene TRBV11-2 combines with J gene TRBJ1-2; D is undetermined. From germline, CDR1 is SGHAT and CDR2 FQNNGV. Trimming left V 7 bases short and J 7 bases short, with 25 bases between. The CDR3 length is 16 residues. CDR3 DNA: TGTGCCAGCACCCTGGGGATGCGTACTGGGATGCTTGGCTACACCTTC. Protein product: CASTLGMRTGMLGYTF.

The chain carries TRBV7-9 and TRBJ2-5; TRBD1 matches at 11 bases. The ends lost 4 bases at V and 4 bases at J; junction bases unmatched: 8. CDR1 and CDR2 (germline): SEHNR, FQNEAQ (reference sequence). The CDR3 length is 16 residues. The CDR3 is CASSSSGTGGRETQYF. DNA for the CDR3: TGTGCCAGCAGCTCTTCCGGGACAGGGGGGAGAGAGACCCAGTACTTC.

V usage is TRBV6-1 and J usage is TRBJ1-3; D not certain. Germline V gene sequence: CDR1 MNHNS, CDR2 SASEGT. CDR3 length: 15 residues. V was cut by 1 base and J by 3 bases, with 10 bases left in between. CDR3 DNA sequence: TGTGCCAGCAGTGAAGGCCGGCAAGGTGGAAACACCATATATTTT. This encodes CASSEGRQGGNTIYF.

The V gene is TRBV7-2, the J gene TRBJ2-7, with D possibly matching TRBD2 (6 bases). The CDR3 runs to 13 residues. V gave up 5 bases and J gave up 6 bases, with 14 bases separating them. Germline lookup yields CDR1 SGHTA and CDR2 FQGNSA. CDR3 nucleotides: TGTGCCAGCAGCGTTACCGGGAGTGGCGAGCAGTACTTC. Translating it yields CASSVTGSGEQYF. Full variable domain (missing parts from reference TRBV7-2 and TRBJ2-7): GAGVSQSPSNKVTEKGKDVELRCDPISGHTALYWYRQSLGQGLEFLIYFQGNSAPDKSGLPSDRFSAERTGGSVSTLTIQRTQQEDSAVYLCASSVTGSGEQYFGPGTRLTVT.

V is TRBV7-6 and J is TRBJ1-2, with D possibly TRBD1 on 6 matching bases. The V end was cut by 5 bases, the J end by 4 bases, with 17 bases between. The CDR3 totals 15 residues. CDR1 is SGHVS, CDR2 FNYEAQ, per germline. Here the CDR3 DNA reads TGTGCCAGCAGCGTGACAGGTCGGGGGTTCTATGGCTACACCTTC. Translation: CASSVTGRGFYGYTF.

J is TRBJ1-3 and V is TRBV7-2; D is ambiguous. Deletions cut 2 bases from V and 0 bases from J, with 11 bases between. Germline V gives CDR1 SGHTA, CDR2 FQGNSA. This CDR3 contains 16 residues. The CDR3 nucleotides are TGTGCCAGCAGCTTATTCCCCGGGGTCTCTGGAAACACCATATATTTT. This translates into CASSLFPGVSGNTIYF.